Each of the 19 T cell receptor beta chains below was sequenced from the same sample in a study of response to subunit inactivated influenza vaccine. One entry per CDR3 protein results from TCRdb running MiXCR on the RT-PCR reads. The table lists roughly 570,000 distinct CDR3 sequences, over 10% of them singletons, with over 10% in the top ten. Sequencing used PBMCs from blood, obtained 40 to 50 days after vaccination. All receptors come from a man between 45 and 60 years old who received an inactivated influenza vaccine.

This clonotype showed up many times. V usage is TRBV12-3 or TRBV12-4 and J usage is TRBJ2-2; D not certain. Trimming took off 8 bases at V and 5 bases at J, with 3 bases between the two ends. The CDR3 runs to 10 residues. CDR3 amino acids: CASGTGELFF. In DNA form, the CDR3 reads TGTGCCAGCGGGACCGGGGAGCTGTTTTTT.

In regard to this clonotype: It may be a read error: a sequence one base away is much more abundant. CDR3 coding DNA: TGCGCCAGCAGCCCCGAGGTGGGGGGCTATGGCTACTCCTTC. This encodes CASSPEVGGYGYSF. The V gene is TRBV5-1, the J gene TRBJ1-2, with a weak D call TRBD1 (6 bases). Germline V gene sequence: CDR1 SGHRS, CDR2 YFSETQ. CDR3 length: 14 residues.

There are a few counts of this clonotype. The J gene is TRBJ1-1, the V gene TRBV20-1; D is possibly TRBD1 (5 bases). CDR1 and CDR2 from the germline V gene are DFQATT and SNEGSKA (reference sequence). V was shortened by 0 bases and J by 1 base, with 9 bases between the two germline ends. CDR3 length: 14 amino acids. DNA for the CDR3: TGCAGTGCTAGAGAATCGGGGCCGAACACTGAAGCTTTCTTT. Residues: CSARESGPNTEAFF.

This clonotype was observed many times. V and J are TRBV7-9 and TRBJ2-1; D is ambiguous. The CDR3 consists of 13 residues. Germline V gene lookup returns CDR1 SEHNR and CDR2 FQNEAQ (reference sequence). V was trimmed by 1 base and J by 7 bases, leaving 8 bases between them. As DNA, the CDR3 is TGTGCCAGCAGCTTAGGGTTCGAAAATGAGCAGTTCTTC. Translation: CASSLGFENEQFF.

This clonotype was seen many times. V and J are TRBV25-1 and TRBJ1-3; D is ambiguous. The CDR3 runs to 15 residues. Between the trimmed V and J ends, which lost 3 bases and 0 bases, there was a span of 9 bases. Germline CDR1 MGHDK, CDR2 SYGVNS. CDR3 region: CASSDRRSSGNTIYF. The CDR3 DNA reads TGTGCCAGCAGTGACCGACGGTCCTCTGGAAACACCATATATTTT.

The chain carries TRBV20-1 and TRBJ2-3, with D tentatively TRBD1 (6 bases). Germline-derived CDR1 and CDR2 are DFQATT and SNEGSKA (reference sequence). V was shortened by 0 bases and J by 4 bases, with 14 bases between the two germline ends. The CDR3 runs to 15 residues. The CDR3 reads CSAREPTGAPDTQYF. In DNA, the CDR3 is TGCAGTGCTAGAGAGCCGACAGGTGCCCCAGATACGCAGTATTTT.

The chain carries TRBV4-1 and TRBJ2-2, with D possibly matching TRBD1 (5 bases). The CDR3 totals 14 residues. Germline V gene lookup returns CDR1 MGHRA and CDR2 YSYEKL. Trimming left V 2 bases short and J 7 bases short, with 11 bases between. CDR3 DNA: TGCGCCAGCAGCCAACTCCAGGGATTCGGGGAGCTGTTTTTT. It codes for CASSQLQGFGELFF.

The J gene is TRBJ2-7, the V gene TRBV11-3; the D is unclear. This CDR3 has 11 amino acids. Germline CDR1 and CDR2: SGHNT and YENEEA. V was clipped by 2 bases and J by 6 bases, with 5 bases between them. Here the CDR3 reads CASSLNLEQYF. The CDR3 DNA is TGTGCCAGCAGCTTAAACCTCGAGCAGTACTTC.

This clonotype has only a few counts. The chain links TRBV5-6 to TRBJ1-1, with D unclear. From germline, CDR1 is SGHDT and CDR2 YYEEEE. V was pared by 2 bases and J by 0 bases, with 8 bases between. The CDR3 contains 14 residues. The CDR3 loop is CASSFTGVNTEAFF. Written as DNA, the CDR3 is TGTGCCAGCAGCTTTACCGGAGTGAACACTGAAGCTTTCTTT. The entire variable domain, with the rest obtained from reference TRBV5-6 and TRBJ1-1, is as follows: DAGVTQSPTHLIKTRGQQVTLRCSPKSGHDTVSWYQQALGQGPQFIFQYYEEEERQRGNFPDRFSGHQFPNYSSELNVNALLLGDSALYLCASSFTGVNTEAFFGQGTRLTVV.

The J gene is TRBJ1-5, the V gene TRBV12-3 or TRBV12-4; D might be TRBD1 (5 bases). Deletions cut 6 bases from V and 4 bases from J, with 16 bases between. The CDR3 covers 15 residues. CDR3 amino acids: CASSLSTQGNQPQHF. The CDR3 coding sequence is TGTGCCAGCAGCCTATCCACCCAGGGAAATCAGCCCCAGCATTTT.

The chain recombines TRBV20-1 with TRBJ2-1; TRBD1 aligns across 7 bases. Germline V gives CDR1 DFQATT, CDR2 SNEGSKA (reference sequence). CDR3 length equals 16 residues. The V and J ends lost 0 bases and 7 bases, in that order; junction bases with no gene match: 12. CDR3 amino acids: CSARDRDGTAVNEQFF. The CDR3 region has the DNA TGCAGTGCTAGAGATCGAGACGGGACAGCCGTTAATGAGCAGTTCTTC.

The chain is built from TRBV20-1 and TRBJ1-5, with D tentatively TRBD1 (5 bases). V lost 3 bases to trimming and J lost 3 bases, with 15 bases between them. Looked up from germline, CDR1 is DFQATT and CDR2 is SNEGSKA (reference sequence). CDR3 size: 15 residues. For the CDR3, the DNA is TGCAGTGCTAGGTTTGGAGGGGACTACAATCAGCCCCAGCATTTT. Protein: CSARFGGDYNQPQHF.

This clonotype was seen just once. Given a much more abundant clone one base away, this may be a read error. The chain has TRBV10-3 and TRBJ2-3; TRBD1 agrees at 9 bases. CDR3 length equals 13 residues. Germline CDR1 is ENHRY and CDR2 is SYGVKD. V was clipped by 10 bases and J by 3 bases; unmatched bases: 5. CDR3 protein: CASWTGETDTQYF. CDR3 DNA sequence: TGTGCCAGCTGGACAGGGGAGACAGATACGCAGTATTTT.

This clonotype has a handful of counts. This rearrangement joins TRBV10-3 to TRBJ2-5; 11 bases fit TRBD1. After removal of 4 bases from V and 5 bases from J, the junction contained 3 bases not matched to a gene. In germline, CDR1 is ENHRY, CDR2 SYGVKD. The CDR3 length is 14 residues. The DNA of the CDR3 is TGTGCCATCAGTGGGACAGGGGGCGGCGAGACCCAGTACTTC. It specifies CAISGTGGGETQYF.

This clonotype was found a few times. V is TRBV29-1 and J is TRBJ2-7; D perhaps matches TRBD1 (5 bases). The V end was cut by 2 bases, the J end by 3 bases, with 14 bases between. The V gene's germline CDR1 is SQVTM and CDR2 ANQGSEA. The CDR3 totals 14 residues. The CDR3 here is CSVEMAGKHYEQYF. The CDR3 nucleotides are TGCAGCGTTGAAATGGCAGGGAAACACTACGAGCAGTACTTC.

CDR3 nucleotides: TGTGCCAGCAGTTACGCCTCGGGGGGCTGGACCGGGGAGCTGTTTTTT. Its translation: CASSYASGGWTGELFF. This sequence joins TRBV6-5 and TRBJ2-2; D possibly corresponds to TRBD2 (7 bases). The germline gives CDR1 MNHEY, CDR2 SVGAGI. V was trimmed by 2 bases and J by 5 bases, leaving 15 bases between them. This CDR3 is built from 16 residues.

This clonotype was seen a few times. The junction differs from germline at one of its ends, possibly a read error. The chain uses TRBV24-1 and TRBJ2-6; D perhaps matches TRBD1 (5 bases). This CDR3 has 16 amino acids. From germline, CDR1 is KGHDR and CDR2 SFDVKD. Here the CDR3 DNA reads TGTGCCACCAGTGCCGCTTGGGGCTCTGGGGCCATCGTCCTGACTTTC. This gives the protein CATSAAWGSGAIVLTF.

The rearrangement joins TRBV11-2 to TRBJ2-3; D not resolved. Germline loops: CDR1 SGHAT, CDR2 FQNNGV. V lost 5 bases and J lost 0, with 18 bases in between. The CDR3 covers 17 residues. CDR3 region: CASSPSIGPSSTDTQYF. CDR3 DNA sequence: TGTGCCAGCAGCCCATCGATCGGGCCTTCAAGCACAGATACGCAGTATTTT.

This clonotype appeared a few times. V and J are TRBV5-5 and TRBJ1-1; no firm D call. The CDR3 spans 13 residues. Per germline, CDR1 SGHKS and CDR2 YYEKEE (reference sequence). V gave up 0 bases and J gave up 3 bases, with 6 bases separating them. The CDR3 nucleotides read TGTGCCAGCAGCTTGGGGTCGCACACTGAAGCTTTCTTT. It is translated as CASSLGSHTEAFF. The whole variable domain, remainder taken from reference TRBV5-5 and TRBJ1-1, is DAGVTQSPTHLIKTRGQQVTLRCSPISGHKSVSWYQQVLGQGPQFIFQYYEKEERGRGNFPDRFSARQFPNYSSELNVNALLLGDSALYLCASSLGSHTEAFFGQGTRLTVV.